This T cell receptor (beta chain) originates from a study of blood T cells in healthy people across ages. The use of a sample-barcoded 5' primer and a J-beta primer mix characterized a second PCR of roughly 6 to 11 cycles. A single record per CDR3 protein comes from TCRdb applying MiXCR to the 5' RACE reads. This table holds about 1 million distinct CDR3 sequences, 35% to 50% found once. Trimming pared 4 bases from V and 4 bases from J, leaving 17 bases between. Germline V lookup: CDR1 SQVTM, CDR2 ANQGSEA. The CDR3 is 14 amino acids. A few counts support this clonotype. The sample comprised blood. V and J are TRBV29-1 and TRBJ2-7, with D uncertain. The TCR sequence derives from a woman aged 60-75 years in good health. In nucleotides, the CDR3 is TGCAGCGTTGGGCACGTGATTGGCAGTTACGAGCAGTACTTC. This codes for CSVGHVIGSYEQYF.